This TCR beta chain was sequenced during a study of cytomegalovirus exposure and HLA in healthy donors. Whole-study results and caveats: About 180 TCR beta chains were listed as cytomegalovirus-associated.

Germline V gene sequence: CDR1 SNHLY, CDR2 FYNNEI. The CDR3 extends over 13 amino acids. V shed 1 base and J shed 2 bases, with 6 bases lying between them. 60 Vbeta and 13 Jbeta primers were used in PCR. Sequenced by immunoSEQ multiplex PCR; TCRdb stores in-frame clones only, minus some. The table shows about 170,000 clones, with roughly 72% occurring only once. Turning to this clone: The target antigen is unknown.

Sequenced input: PBMCs. This TCR came from a woman younger than 45 in good health and CMV-seropositive. The chain is built from TRBV2 and TRBJ2-7; a possible D gene is TRBD2 (6 bases). The CDR3 reads CASSEGLAYEQYF. CDR3 coding DNA: TGTGCCAGCAGTGAAGGACTAGCCTACGAGCAGTACTTC.